Following are 19 T cell receptor beta chains from one sample sequenced in a study of control samples from healthy donors and cancer patients. Generated by immunoSEQ multiplex PCR, the TCRdb table keeps only in-frame clones and is missing some. The table records around 90,000 clones, approximately 86% of them present only once. Sequencing was carried out using blood. The receptors originated from a man in his thirties or forties in good health.

The rearrangement joins TRBV27 to TRBJ1-1; D not certain. CDR3 size: 15 residues. Trimming took 0 bases from V and 5 from J, leaving 13 bases between them. Germline-derived CDR1 and CDR2 are MNHEY and SMNVEV (reference sequence). The CDR3 sequence: CASSLSLVARTEAFF. CDR3 in DNA: TGTGCCAGCAGTTTATCATTAGTGGCCCGGACTGAAGCTTTCTTT.

The gene calls are TRBV5-1 and TRBJ2-5, with TRBD2 matching 10 bases. The V and J ends lost 5 bases and 7 bases, in that order; junction bases with no gene match: 8. The CDR3 sequence is 14 residues long. The V gene's germline CDR1 is SGHRS and CDR2 YFSETQ. The CDR3 spells CASRRTSGLVTQYF. CDR3 DNA sequence: TGCGCCAGCAGGCGGACTAGCGGCCTTGTGACCCAGTACTTC.

The J gene is TRBJ1-1, the V gene TRBV29-1; weak D call: TRBD1 (6 bases). In germline, CDR1 is SQVTM, CDR2 ANQGSEA. Trimming took 7 bases from V and 5 from J, leaving 17 bases between them. The CDR3 loop spans 13 amino acids. The CDR3 loop is CSGDRGAGTEAFF. CDR3 coding DNA: TGCAGCGGGGACCGGGGGGCAGGAACTGAAGCTTTCTTT.

This chain links TRBV5-4 with TRBJ2-3, with TRBD2 matching 9 bases. V shed 4 bases, J shed 1 base, and the junction held 7 bases outside the gene matches. CDR3 length equals 16 residues. CDR1 and CDR2 from the germline V gene are SGHNT and YYREEE (reference sequence). CDR3 nucleotide sequence: TGTGCCAGCAGCCTGATAGCGGGGGTGGGCACAGATACGCAGTATTTT. It encodes CASSLIAGVGTDTQYF.

The chain couples TRBV6-5 to TRBJ2-7; 8 nucleotides agree with TRBD1. CDR3 length: 12 amino acids. Germline CDR1 reads MNHEY; CDR2 reads SVGAGI. The junction had 4 bases not matched to a gene; V was cut back by 6 bases and J by 6 bases. The CDR3: CASSDRGSEQYF. Here the CDR3 DNA reads TGTGCCAGCAGCGACAGGGGTAGCGAGCAGTACTTC.

The V call is TRBV5-1, the J call TRBJ1-2; D is ambiguous. CDR1 is SGHRS, CDR2 YFSETQ, per germline. Trimming pared 0 bases from V and 4 bases from J, leaving 4 bases between. This CDR3 is built from 12 residues. CDR3 amino acids: CASSLGGYGYTF. The CDR3 DNA reads as TGCGCCAGCAGCTTGGGTGGCTATGGCTACACCTTC. Together with reference TRBV5-1 and TRBJ1-2, the CDR3 gives the full variable domain: KAGVTQTPRYLIKTRGQQVTLSCSPISGHRSVSWYQQTPGQGLQFLFEYFSETQRNKGNFPGRFSGRQFSNSRSEMNVSTLELGDSALYLCASSLGGYGYTFGSGTRLTVV.

About this clone: This same CDR3 is encoded by further DNA sequences in the sample. The DNA of the CDR3 is TGTGCCAGCAGTGACTACACCGGGGAGCTGTTTTTT. Translation: CASSDYTGELFF. The chain carries TRBV2 and TRBJ2-2; D is ambiguous. CDR1 and CDR2 from the germline V gene are SNHLY and FYNNEI. The CDR3 has 12 residues. The V end lost 3 bases, the J end lost 3 bases, and 2 bases lay between the germline ends.

The chain uses TRBV5-1 and TRBJ2-2; 7 bases are shared with TRBD1. The CDR3 has 15 amino acids. Germline CDR1 SGHRS, CDR2 YFSETQ. The J segment lost 0 bases and the V segment lost 4 bases, leaving 3 bases of the junction unmatched. CDR3 protein: CASSPTGTNTGELFF. DNA for the CDR3: TGCGCCAGCAGCCCGACAGGGACGAACACCGGGGAGCTGTTTTTT.

As regards this clone: Different DNA sequences within this sample yield the same CDR3. V gene TRBV3-1 (or the pseudogene TRBV3-2) combines with J gene TRBJ1-1, with D unclear. Trimming pared 1 base from V and 4 bases from J, leaving 10 bases between. This CDR3 contains 14 residues. Germline-derived CDR1 and CDR2 are LGHDT and YNNKEL (reference sequence). This chain's CDR3 is CASSQGFRGTEAFF. The DNA of the CDR3 is TGTGCCAGCAGCCAAGGATTCCGGGGCACTGAAGCTTTCTTT.

The chain recombines TRBV30 with TRBJ2-5, with D unclear. Deletions cut 0 bases from V and 4 bases from J, with 6 bases between. CDR3 length equals 12 residues. Germline lookup yields CDR1 GTSNPN and CDR2 SVGIG (reference sequence). The CDR3 DNA reads TGTGCCTGGAGTGTAACGGGAGAGACCCAGTACTTC. Its translation is CAWSVTGETQYF.

The rearrangement joins TRBV6-4 to TRBJ2-1; 10 bases map to TRBD2. This CDR3 contains 14 residues. Trimming at V came to 8 bases and at J to 9 bases, leaving 10 bases not matched to a gene. The germline CDR1 and CDR2 sequences are MRHNA and SNTAGT. CDR3: CASSSSGGVTEQFF. The CDR3 coding sequence is TGTGCCAGCTCGTCCAGCGGGGGGGTAACTGAGCAGTTCTTC.

This sequence joins TRBV9 and TRBJ2-7; D gene unclear. This CDR3 spans 15 amino acids. V shed 4 bases and J shed 5 bases, with 19 bases lying between them. CDR1 is SGDLS, CDR2 YYNGEE, per germline. CDR3 region: CASSPLEDRLNEQYF. CDR3 nucleotides: TGTGCCAGCAGCCCCTTAGAGGACCGCCTTAACGAGCAGTACTTC.

V gene TRBV24-1 combines with J gene TRBJ2-7, with D possibly TRBD2 on 5 matching bases. The germline V gene encodes CDR1 KGHDR and CDR2 SFDVKD. V gave up 0 bases and J gave up 0 bases, with 5 bases separating them. The CDR3 totals 14 residues. In DNA form, the CDR3 reads TGTGCCACCAGTGATTTGCGGGGCTCCTACGAGCAGTACGTC. This encodes CATSDLRGSYEQYV.

This rearrangement joins TRBV10-3 to TRBJ1-1, with 7 nucleotides matching TRBD1. Losses at the gene ends were 6 bases for V and 5 bases for J; bases not matched to a gene: 6. CDR1 is ENHRY, CDR2 SYGVKD, per germline. There are 13 residues in the CDR3. CDR3 amino acids: CAISLTGRTEAFF. DNA for the CDR3: TGTGCCATCAGCCTGACAGGGAGAACTGAAGCTTTCTTT.

The chain recombines TRBV4-2 with TRBJ1-1; D may be TRBD1 (5 bases). The CDR3 runs to 14 residues. Germline V CDR1 and CDR2: LGHNA, YNFKEQ. V shed 1 base and J shed 3 bases, with 9 bases lying between them. The DNA of the CDR3 is TGTGCCAGCAGCCAAGGGGGGGGAGACACTGAAGCTTTCTTT. Protein sequence: CASSQGGGDTEAFF.

The CDR3 reads CAWSAGGPYNEQFF. Written as DNA, the CDR3 is TGTGCCTGGAGCGCGGGGGGGCCGTACAATGAGCAGTTCTTC. The chain has TRBV30 and TRBJ2-1; 9 bases line up with TRBD2. The CDR3 is 14 residues long. V shed 3 bases, J shed 4 bases, and the junction held 4 bases outside the gene matches. Germline-derived CDR1 and CDR2 are GTSNPN and SVGIG (reference sequence).

This chain links TRBV2 with TRBJ2-3; D is unresolved. Germline CDR1 is SNHLY and CDR2 is FYNNEI. The CDR3 runs to 15 residues. Trimming took off 1 base at V and 0 bases at J, with 8 bases between the two ends. The CDR3 is CASSEVGISTDTQYF. The DNA for the CDR3 is TGTGCCAGCAGTGAAGTTGGTATTAGCACAGATACGCAGTATTTT.

The CDR3 region is CASSLEPLAGVTDTQYF. CDR3 DNA: TGCGCCAGCAGCTTGGAGCCGCTAGCGGGGGTCACAGATACGCAGTATTTT. The chain carries TRBV5-1 and TRBJ2-3, with 10 bases lining up with TRBD2. The CDR3 contains 17 residues. V lost 0 bases, J lost 2 bases, and 6 bases stayed unmatched. Germline CDR1 and CDR2: SGHRS and YFSETQ.

On this clone: At one end, the junction sequence differs from germline, possibly due to a read error. This chain's CDR3 is CASREGGVKNIQYF. CDR3 DNA sequence: TGTGCCAGCAGGGAAGGGGGGGTCAAAAACATTCAGTACTTC. This sequence joins TRBV2 and TRBJ2-4, with D perhaps matching TRBD2 (7 bases). This CDR3 comprises 14 residues. Germline V CDR1 and CDR2: SNHLY, FYNNEI.